The entry below describes one T cell receptor beta chain. As yet, its antigen is unknown. This entry comes from a study of early T cells in non-severe SARS-CoV-2 infection. As for the study in general: With bulk RNA from unsorted whole blood as input, sequencing yielded unpaired chains. Study-level points and caveats: Matching with VDJdb favored anti-spike CD8 responses (missing private and CD4 specificities).

Per germline, CDR1 SGHAT and CDR2 FQNNGV. The CDR3 extends over 15 amino acids. V was clipped by 0 bases and J by 4 bases, with 12 bases between them. TCRdb passed the 5' RACE reads through MiXCR, listing each CDR3 protein once. The repertoire holds 70,000 or so distinct CDR3 sequences, roughly an eighth seen once, with over 12% in the top ten. V gene TRBV11-2 combines with J gene TRBJ1-2; D possibly corresponds to TRBD1 (5 bases). The sequenced material came from whole blood. The TCR comes from an adult who was a healthcare worker with PCR-confirmed SARS-CoV-2 infection or an uninfected control (not recorded which). CDR3 coding DNA: TGTGCCAGCAGCTTAGAACCGGGACCCTCCTATGGCTACACCTTC. It is translated as CASSLEPGPSYGYTF. Complete variable domain (other parts from reference TRBV11-2 and TRBJ1-2): EAGVAQSPRYKIIEKRQSVAFWCNPISGHATLYWYQQILGQGPKLLIQFQNNGVVDDSQLPKDRFSAERLKGVDSTLKIQPAKLEDSAVYLCASSLEPGPSYGYTFGSGTRLTVV.